The 14 T cell receptor beta chains given below trace back to one sample, sequenced in a study of cytomegalovirus exposure and HLA in healthy donors. Primers included in the PCR were 60 Vbeta and 13 Jbeta primers. Sequenced by immunoSEQ multiplex PCR; TCRdb stores in-frame clones only, minus some. The sample contains roughly 120,000 clones, 79% of which appear only once. The specimen sequenced was PBMCs. These receptors were obtained from a young man in good health and CMV-seropositive.

This chain links TRBV6-1 with TRBJ1-5, with 9 bases aligning to TRBD1. The CDR3 length is 15 residues. V trimming: 5 bases; J trimming: 4 bases; junction bases outside the gene matches: 6. Per germline, CDR1 MNHNS and CDR2 SASEGT. In DNA, the CDR3 is TGTGCCAGCAGTTTCGGACAGGGGCCGAATCAGCCCCAGCATTTT. It encodes CASSFGQGPNQPQHF.

V is TRBV5-5 and J is TRBJ2-7, with a tentative D call TRBD2 (5 bases). Per germline, CDR1 SGHKS and CDR2 YYEKEE (reference sequence). The CDR3 has 15 residues. V lost 4 bases to trimming and J lost 2 bases, with 16 bases between them. The CDR3 bases are TGTGCCAGCAGCAAACAAGGACTCCTAACCTACGAGCAGTACTTC. Translating gives CASSKQGLLTYEQYF.

This chain uses TRBV9 with TRBJ1-1; 7 nucleotides match TRBD1. Per germline, CDR1 SGDLS and CDR2 YYNGEE. Trimming removed 1 base from V and 0 bases from J; junction bases left unmatched: 6. The CDR3 is 16 residues long. DNA for the CDR3: TGTGCCAGCAGCGTATTTCAGGGGGGAATGAACACTGAAGCTTTCTTT. Its protein is CASSVFQGGMNTEAFF.

Only one count was recorded for this clone. One junction end disagrees with the germline gene, perhaps due to a read error. The V call is TRBV18, the J call TRBJ2-6; possible D gene TRBD1, 5 bases. Germline loops: CDR1 KGHSH, CDR2 LQKENI. CDR3 length: 15 residues. CDR3 protein: CASSSAWSGANGLTF. The CDR3 coding sequence is TGTGCCAGCTCATCAGCGTGGTCTGGGGCCAACGGCCTGACTTTC.

This clone was seen once. The chain has TRBV10-3 and TRBJ2-3; 9 bases map to TRBD2. The CDR3 extends over 16 amino acids. From germline, CDR1 is ENHRY and CDR2 SYGVKD. With V trimmed by 2 bases and J by 3 bases, 6 bases remained unmatched. CDR3 in amino acids: CAISENSGSGTDTQYF. The CDR3 DNA reads TGTGCCATCAGTGAGAATAGCGGGAGTGGGACAGATACGCAGTATTTT.

This chain uses TRBV9 with TRBJ2-5; 12 bases map to TRBD1. Per the germline V gene, CDR1 is SGDLS and CDR2 is YYNGEE. The CDR3 covers 14 residues. The J segment lost 11 bases and the V segment lost 2 bases, leaving 7 bases of the junction unmatched. CDR3 sequence: CASSVRDRGREQYF. Here the CDR3 DNA reads TGTGCCAGCAGCGTCAGGGACAGGGGGCGTGAGCAGTACTTC.

The chain uses TRBV30 and TRBJ2-3; 12 bases match TRBD2. This CDR3 comprises 17 residues. With V trimmed by 0 bases and J by 2 bases, 6 bases remained unmatched. Germline-derived CDR1 and CDR2 are GTSNPN and SVGIG (reference sequence). Here the CDR3 DNA reads TGTGCCTGGAGTGTCACTCGGACTAGCGGGGACACAGATACGCAGTATTTT. It yields the protein CAWSVTRTSGDTDTQYF.

The CDR3 sequence: CASSHRAVGRQETQYF. The CDR3 coding sequence is TGTGCCAGCTCACACAGGGCCGTTGGTCGTCAAGAGACCCAGTACTTC. V gene TRBV18 combines with J gene TRBJ2-5; D might be TRBD1 (6 bases). CDR1 KGHSH and CDR2 LQKENI come from the germline V gene. Trimming removed 4 bases at V and 2 bases at J, with 17 bases between. This CDR3 is built from 16 residues.

This chain's CDR3 is CAISEIAGLGANVLTF. The CDR3 bases are TGTGCCATCAGTGAAATAGCAGGGTTGGGGGCCAACGTCCTGACTTTC. The genes are TRBV10-3 and TRBJ2-6, with D perhaps matching TRBD1 (5 bases). Germline CDR1 ENHRY, CDR2 SYGVKD. The CDR3 contains 16 residues. V gave up 3 bases and J gave up 4 bases, with 13 bases separating them.

The V gene is TRBV7-2, the J gene TRBJ2-7; 9 nucleotides agree with TRBD2. Germline-derived CDR1 and CDR2 are SGHTA and FQGNSA. This CDR3 region has 18 residues. After removal of 5 bases from V and 0 bases from J, the junction contained 14 bases not matched to a gene. The CDR3 here is CASSHNLGLAGSSYEQYF. The CDR3 DNA follows: TGTGCCAGCAGCCACAACTTGGGGCTAGCGGGAAGCTCCTACGAGCAGTACTTC.

The chain employs TRBV18 and TRBJ2-7; 8 nucleotides align to TRBD1. This CDR3 has 17 residues. The V segment lost 1 base and the J segment 2 bases; nucleotides outside the gene matches: 10. CDR1 KGHSH and CDR2 LQKENI come from the germline V gene. The CDR3 DNA reads as TGTGCCAGCTCACCACTCCGCGGGACAGGTGATACCTACGAGCAGTACTTC. It codes for CASSPLRGTGDTYEQYF.

The CDR3 here is CAWTVRGLSSGYTF. The DNA for the CDR3 is TGTGCCTGGACCGTGCGGGGTTTAAGTAGTGGCTACACCTTC. The rearrangement uses TRBV30 and TRBJ1-2; D remains unclear. The CDR3 loop spans 14 amino acids. Deletions cut 4 bases from V and 7 bases from J, with 19 bases between. CDR1 is GTSNPN, CDR2 SVGIG, per germline (reference sequence).

The J gene is TRBJ1-2, the V gene TRBV4-1; D might be TRBD1 (5 bases). The CDR3 consists of 14 residues. Germline CDR1 and CDR2: MGHRA and YSYEKL. Deletions cut 0 bases from V and 8 bases from J, with 13 bases between. CDR3 DNA sequence: TGCGCCAGCAGCCAAGATCCGACAGTGGGAGGCTACACCTTC. Its protein is CASSQDPTVGGYTF.

In this sample, this clone turned up a few times. The rearrangement joins TRBV2 to TRBJ2-5; TRBD1 matches 8 bases. The V and J ends lost 6 bases and 4 bases, in that order; junction bases with no gene match: 4. The CDR3 length is 13 residues. Germline CDR1 SNHLY, CDR2 FYNNEI. The DNA of the CDR3 is TGTGCCAGCAGGACAGGGGAGAGAGAGACCCAGTACTTC. It is translated as CASRTGERETQYF.